This is a list of T cell receptor beta chains from one sample in a study of blood T cell repertoires in COVID-19. Method: immunoSEQ multiplex PCR; TCRdb's copy keeps in-frame clones and lacks some. The table lists approximately 140,000 clones, 84% of them singletons. Input material: peripheral blood. The receptors here all came from a man younger than 40 with COVID-19, enrolled during active disease. CDR3s include the opening cysteine and the closing phenylalanine or tryptophan. The D gene is left open where the match is weak. Size values are once, few and many counts, or a class for expanded clones, and some rows have none.

abundance: NA; j_gene: TRBJ1-1; d_gene: NA; v_gene: TRBV30; CDR3nt: TGTGCCTGGAGGGCCCTGGGGGGGTATACTGAAGCTTTCTTT; CDR3aa: CAWRALGGYTEAFF
abundance: NA; j_gene: TRBJ2-6; d_gene: NA; v_gene: TRBV7-2; CDR3nt: TGTGCCAGCAGCTTACAACCCAGCTCTGGGGCCAACGTCCTGACTTTC; CDR3aa: CASSLQPSSGANVLTF
abundance: NA; j_gene: TRBJ2-7; d_gene: NA; v_gene: TRBV2; CDR3nt: TGTGCGGGGGGGCACTACGAGCAGTACTTC; CDR3aa: CAGGHYEQYF
abundance: NA; j_gene: TRBJ1-1; d_gene: NA; v_gene: TRBV6-5; CDR3nt: TGTGCCAGCGGCCTCATGAACACTGAAGCTTTCTTT; CDR3aa: CASGLMNTEAFF
abundance: few; j_gene: TRBJ1-2; d_gene: TRBD1; v_gene: TRBV2; CDR3nt: TGTGCCAGCAGTGAACTGACAGGGCTTTATGGCTACACCTTC; CDR3aa: CASSELTGLYGYTF
abundance: NA; j_gene: TRBJ2-5; d_gene: TRBD1; v_gene: TRBV7-8; CDR3nt: TGTGCCAGCAGCTTGGGACAGGGGCTAGGGGAGACCCAGTACTTC; CDR3aa: CASSLGQGLGETQYF
abundance: once; j_gene: TRBJ1-2; d_gene: NA; v_gene: TRBV6-5; CDR3nt: TGTGCCAGCGGGGGGGCTCGAGCTAACTATGGCTACACCTTC; CDR3aa: CASGGARANYGYTF
abundance: once; j_gene: TRBJ2-1; d_gene: TRBD2; v_gene: TRBV11-3; CDR3nt: TGTGCCAGCAGCTTAGGTCTCGAGCGGGGTTACAATGAGCAGTTCTTC; CDR3aa: CASSLGLERGYNEQFF
abundance: NA; j_gene: TRBJ2-4; d_gene: NA; v_gene: TRBV14; CDR3nt: TGTGCCAGCAGCCTCACCTCCGGGTCTTTAGCCAAAAACATTCAGTACTTC; CDR3aa: CASSLTSGSLAKNIQYF
abundance: NA; j_gene: TRBJ1-4; d_gene: NA; v_gene: TRBV28; CDR3nt: TGTGCCAGCACAAACGGAGCAACTAATGAAAAACTGTTTTTT; CDR3aa: CASTNGATNEKLFF
abundance: few; j_gene: TRBJ2-2; d_gene: NA; v_gene: TRBV10-1; CDR3nt: TGCGCCAGCAGTGCTAGGGGGACGAACACCGGGGAGCTGTTTTTT; CDR3aa: CASSARGTNTGELFF
abundance: NA; j_gene: TRBJ2-5; d_gene: NA; v_gene: TRBV10-3; CDR3nt: TGTGCCATCTCGACTCTCGGCGAGACCCAGTACTTC; CDR3aa: CAISTLGETQYF
abundance: NA; j_gene: TRBJ2-7; d_gene: TRBD1; v_gene: TRBV28; CDR3nt: TGTGCCAGCATTGGGACAGGGGGGGATGACGAGCAGTACTTC; CDR3aa: CASIGTGGDDEQYF
abundance: NA; j_gene: TRBJ2-3; d_gene: TRBD2; v_gene: TRBV4-1; CDR3nt: TGCGCCAGCAGCCAAGGGGTCCCGACTAGCGGAAGCACAGATACGCAGTATTTT; CDR3aa: CASSQGVPTSGSTDTQYF
abundance: NA; j_gene: TRBJ1-1; d_gene: NA; v_gene: TRBV7-8; CDR3nt: TGTGCCAGCAGCCTTCAGACCCGGGGTTTGAACACTGAAGCTTTCTTT; CDR3aa: CASSLQTRGLNTEAFF
abundance: NA; j_gene: TRBJ2-7; d_gene: TRBD2; v_gene: TRBV28; CDR3nt: TGTGCCAGCAGTAACCCTTATTCAAGCGGGAATATGTACGAGCAGTACTTC; CDR3aa: CASSNPYSSGNMYEQYF
abundance: NA; j_gene: TRBJ2-5; d_gene: NA; v_gene: TRBV2; CDR3nt: TGTGCCAGCAGTCGACAGGTCGAAGAGACCCAGTACTTC; CDR3aa: CASSRQVEETQYF
abundance: NA; j_gene: TRBJ2-1; d_gene: NA; v_gene: TRBV4-2; CDR3nt: TGTGCCAGCAGCCAAGATCCCTCGTATGAGCAGTTCTTC; CDR3aa: CASSQDPSYEQFF
abundance: NA; j_gene: TRBJ1-6; d_gene: TRBD1; v_gene: TRBV3-1/TRBV3-2; CDR3nt: TGTGCCAGCAGCCAAGACACAGGGGGCGCTTTTTCACCCCTCCACTTT; CDR3aa: CASSQDTGGAFSPLHF
abundance: NA; j_gene: TRBJ2-1; d_gene: TRBD1; v_gene: TRBV10-3; CDR3nt: TGTGCCATCAGTGGGTCGCGACGACAGGGTAATGAGCAGTTCTTC; CDR3aa: CAISGSRRQGNEQFF
abundance: NA; j_gene: TRBJ2-1; d_gene: TRBD2; v_gene: TRBV6-5; CDR3nt: TGTGCCAGCAGACCTCCGGGACTAGCGGGAAACCCGTTCTTC; CDR3aa: CASRPPGLAGNPFF
abundance: once; j_gene: TRBJ2-3; d_gene: NA; v_gene: TRBV24-1; CDR3nt: TGTGCCACCAGTGATGGCGGGGTGGATACGCAGTATTTT; CDR3aa: CATSDGGVDTQYF
abundance: NA; j_gene: TRBJ1-6; d_gene: NA; v_gene: TRBV19; CDR3nt: TGTGCCAGTAGTATGCTAGCGGATAATAATTCACCCCTCCACTTT; CDR3aa: CASSMLADNNSPLHF
abundance: NA; j_gene: TRBJ2-2; d_gene: TRBD1; v_gene: TRBV18; CDR3nt: TGTGCCAGCTCACCTGGGCAGGGGGCAACAACCGGGGAGCTGTTTTTT; CDR3aa: CASSPGQGATTGELFF
abundance: NA; j_gene: TRBJ2-7; d_gene: TRBD2; v_gene: TRBV14; CDR3nt: TGTGCCAGCAGCCCTGGGAGCGGGAGTTTACACGAGCAGTACTTC; CDR3aa: CASSPGSGSLHEQYF
abundance: NA; j_gene: TRBJ1-6; d_gene: TRBD1; v_gene: TRBV5-4; CDR3nt: TGTGCCAGCAGACTGGAAGGGGTAGGGGGCAATTCACCCCTCCACTTT; CDR3aa: CASRLEGVGGNSPLHF
abundance: once; j_gene: TRBJ2-6; d_gene: TRBD1; v_gene: TRBV9; CDR3nt: TGTGCCAGCAGCGTAGCGGGACAGGGATTTGGGGCCAACGTCCTGACTTTC; CDR3aa: CASSVAGQGFGANVLTF
abundance: NA; j_gene: TRBJ1-2; d_gene: TRBD1; v_gene: TRBV7-9; CDR3nt: TGTGCCAGCAGCTTAAGGTCGGGACAGGGCCCGGCCCCCGGCTACACCTTC; CDR3aa: CASSLRSGQGPAPGYTF
abundance: once; j_gene: TRBJ2-3; d_gene: TRBD2; v_gene: TRBV27; CDR3nt: TGTGCCAGCAGTTCCCACCCCTCGACGGGAGGCGATACGCAGTATTTT; CDR3aa: CASSSHPSTGGDTQYF
abundance: NA; j_gene: TRBJ2-5; d_gene: TRBD1; v_gene: TRBV19; CDR3nt: TGTGCCAGTAGTGTACCGGGACAGGGGACCCCGGGGACCCAGTACTTC; CDR3aa: CASSVPGQGTPGTQYF
abundance: NA; j_gene: TRBJ2-5; d_gene: TRBD2; v_gene: TRBV4-1; CDR3nt: TGCGCCAGCAGCCAACTAGCGGGGGGGGCTCTGAGCCAGTACTTC; CDR3aa: CASSQLAGGALSQYF
abundance: NA; j_gene: TRBJ2-7; d_gene: TRBD2; v_gene: TRBV3-1/TRBV3-2; CDR3nt: TGTGCCAGCGCACCCGGGGCTAGCGGGTCGGTCCGCGAGCAGTACTTC; CDR3aa: CASAPGASGSVREQYF
abundance: NA; j_gene: TRBJ2-1; d_gene: TRBD2; v_gene: TRBV3-1/TRBV3-2; CDR3nt: TGTGCCAGCAGCCAAGATCCCGGGACTAGCGGGAGTCGCTACAATGAGCAGTTCTTC; CDR3aa: CASSQDPGTSGSRYNEQFF
abundance: NA; j_gene: TRBJ2-1; d_gene: TRBD1; v_gene: TRBV7-3; CDR3nt: TGTGCCAGCAGCCGCCTAGCGGGACAGGGGGCCAATGAGCAGTTCTTC; CDR3aa: CASSRLAGQGANEQFF
abundance: NA; j_gene: TRBJ1-3; d_gene: NA; v_gene: TRBV10-3; CDR3nt: TGTGCCATCAAGGGGTCTGGAAACACCATATATTTT; CDR3aa: CAIKGSGNTIYF
abundance: NA; j_gene: TRBJ2-7; d_gene: NA; v_gene: TRBV20-1; CDR3nt: TGCAGTGCTAGTAAGGGAGCGGGCGAGCAGTACTTC; CDR3aa: CSASKGAGEQYF
abundance: once; j_gene: TRBJ2-3; d_gene: NA; v_gene: TRBV6-1; CDR3nt: TGTGCCAGCAGTGACCCCGGGGGGCCTATGGGAGATACGCAGTATTTT; CDR3aa: CASSDPGGPMGDTQYF
abundance: NA; j_gene: TRBJ2-3; d_gene: NA; v_gene: TRBV27; CDR3nt: TGTGCCAGCAGTTTTAGGGGTGTGGATACGCAGTATTTT; CDR3aa: CASSFRGVDTQYF
abundance: NA; j_gene: TRBJ1-2; d_gene: NA; v_gene: TRBV29-1; CDR3nt: TGCAGCGTTACTACCCCGAACCGTCGGTCCTATGGCTACACCTTC; CDR3aa: CSVTTPNRRSYGYTF
abundance: few; j_gene: TRBJ2-1; d_gene: TRBD2; v_gene: TRBV2; CDR3nt: TGTGCCAGCGGGAGGGACTCCTACAATGAGCAGTTCTTC; CDR3aa: CASGRDSYNEQFF
abundance: large; j_gene: TRBJ2-1; d_gene: NA; v_gene: TRBV6-4; CDR3nt: TGTGCCAGCAGTGACCTAGAAAACAATGAGCAGTTCTTC; CDR3aa: CASSDLENNEQFF
abundance: once; j_gene: TRBJ2-2; d_gene: TRBD2; v_gene: TRBV7-6; CDR3nt: TGTGCCAGCAGCCCGTCGAGTTGGAGCGGGAGTTCTTCCGGGGAGCTGTTTTTT; CDR3aa: CASSPSSWSGSSSGELFF
abundance: NA; j_gene: TRBJ1-1; d_gene: NA; v_gene: TRBV3-1/TRBV3-2; CDR3nt: TGTGCCAGCAGCCAATGGGAGGATTTCATGAACACTGAAGCTTTCTTT; CDR3aa: CASSQWEDFMNTEAFF
abundance: NA; j_gene: TRBJ2-3; d_gene: NA; v_gene: TRBV7-7; CDR3nt: TGTGCTAGCAGCCCGACCGGAGCACCCACAGATACGCAGTATTTT; CDR3aa: CASSPTGAPTDTQYF
abundance: NA; j_gene: TRBJ1-3; d_gene: TRBD1; v_gene: TRBV5-4; CDR3nt: TGTGCCAGCAGCAAACAGGGGATTAACTCTGGAAACACCATATATTTT; CDR3aa: CASSKQGINSGNTIYF
abundance: NA; j_gene: TRBJ2-1; d_gene: NA; v_gene: TRBV28; CDR3nt: TGTGCCAGCAGTTTATTTGCCGGGGACAATGAGCAGTTCTTC; CDR3aa: CASSLFAGDNEQFF
abundance: NA; j_gene: TRBJ1-2; d_gene: NA; v_gene: TRBV25-1; CDR3nt: TGTGCCAGCAGTGATGGGCGGGGCTATGGCTACACCTTC; CDR3aa: CASSDGRGYGYTF
abundance: NA; j_gene: TRBJ1-2; d_gene: NA; v_gene: TRBV7-9; CDR3nt: TGTGCCAGCAGCTCGGCAATGATACAGTTGGGCTACACCTTC; CDR3aa: CASSSAMIQLGYTF
abundance: NA; j_gene: TRBJ2-4; d_gene: NA; v_gene: TRBV28; CDR3nt: TGTGCCAGCACCACGTCGGGTTCGAAAAACATTCAGTACTTC; CDR3aa: CASTTSGSKNIQYF
abundance: NA; j_gene: TRBJ2-1; d_gene: NA; v_gene: TRBV29-1; CDR3nt: TGCAGCGTTGAGCCACGCGGAGGGGTCTCCTACAATGAGCAGTTCTTC; CDR3aa: CSVEPRGGVSYNEQFF
abundance: NA; j_gene: TRBJ2-7; d_gene: TRBD2; v_gene: TRBV3-1/TRBV3-2; CDR3nt: TGTGCCAGCAGCCTAGCGGGACGCTCCTACGAGCAGTACTTC; CDR3aa: CASSLAGRSYEQYF
abundance: few; j_gene: TRBJ2-1; d_gene: TRBD2; v_gene: TRBV24-1; CDR3nt: TGTGCCACCAGTGACCGGGGACTAGCGGGAGCAAGTGAGCAGTTCTTC; CDR3aa: CATSDRGLAGASEQFF
abundance: NA; j_gene: TRBJ1-5; d_gene: TRBD1; v_gene: TRBV7-2; CDR3nt: TGTGCCAGCAGCAAGGACAGGGGAAATCAGCCCCAGCATTTT; CDR3aa: CASSKDRGNQPQHF
abundance: NA; j_gene: TRBJ2-7; d_gene: NA; v_gene: TRBV11-3; CDR3nt: TGTGCCAGCAGCTTGGGAGAGACCCACTACGAGCAGTACTTC; CDR3aa: CASSLGETHYEQYF
abundance: NA; j_gene: TRBJ1-3; d_gene: TRBD1; v_gene: TRBV7-9; CDR3nt: TGTGCCAGCAGCTTCCAGGGGGTCTCTGGAAACACCATATATTTT; CDR3aa: CASSFQGVSGNTIYF